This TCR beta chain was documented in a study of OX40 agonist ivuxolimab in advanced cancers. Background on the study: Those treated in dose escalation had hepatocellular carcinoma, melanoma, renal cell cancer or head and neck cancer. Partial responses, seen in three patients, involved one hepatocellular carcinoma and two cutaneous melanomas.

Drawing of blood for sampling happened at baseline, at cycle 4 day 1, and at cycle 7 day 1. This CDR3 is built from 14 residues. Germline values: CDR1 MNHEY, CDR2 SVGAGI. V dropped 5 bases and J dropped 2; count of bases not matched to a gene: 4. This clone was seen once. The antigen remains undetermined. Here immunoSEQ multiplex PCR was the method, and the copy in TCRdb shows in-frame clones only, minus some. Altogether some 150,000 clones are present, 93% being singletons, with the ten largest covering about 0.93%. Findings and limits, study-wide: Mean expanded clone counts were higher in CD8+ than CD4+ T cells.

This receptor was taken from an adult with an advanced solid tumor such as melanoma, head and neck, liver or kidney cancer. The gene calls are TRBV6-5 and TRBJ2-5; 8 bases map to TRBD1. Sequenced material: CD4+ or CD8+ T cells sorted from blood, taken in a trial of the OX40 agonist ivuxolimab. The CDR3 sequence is CASSAGTGQETQYF. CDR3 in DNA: TGTGCCAGCAGTGCAGGGACAGGTCAAGAGACCCAGTACTTC.